This section outlines one T cell receptor beta chain sequence together with its context. The target antigen is unknown. The CDR3 length is 15 residues. Trimming left V 5 bases short and J 1 base short, with 14 bases between. Germline V lookup: CDR1 PRHDT, CDR2 FYEKMQ (reference sequence). These data originate in a study of yellow fever vaccine responses in identical twins. The study's findings and limits: Twins' T cell vaccine responses reportedly looked partly convergent, partly personalized.

One entry per CDR3 protein results from TCRdb running MiXCR on the RT-PCR reads. The sample contains about 2,100 distinct CDR3 sequences, roughly 85% of which appear only once. The source was T cells from blood (PBMCs), unsorted or a sorted subset (not recorded which), collected before or after yellow fever vaccination (not recorded which). This rearrangement joins TRBV13 to TRBJ1-1; possibly TRBD1 for D (6 bases). This sequence was found in a young woman who received the yellow fever vaccine. DNA of the CDR3: TGTGCCAGCAGCCCTACGGGACACCAGAACACTGAAGCTTTCTTT. Protein sequence: CASSPTGHQNTEAFF.